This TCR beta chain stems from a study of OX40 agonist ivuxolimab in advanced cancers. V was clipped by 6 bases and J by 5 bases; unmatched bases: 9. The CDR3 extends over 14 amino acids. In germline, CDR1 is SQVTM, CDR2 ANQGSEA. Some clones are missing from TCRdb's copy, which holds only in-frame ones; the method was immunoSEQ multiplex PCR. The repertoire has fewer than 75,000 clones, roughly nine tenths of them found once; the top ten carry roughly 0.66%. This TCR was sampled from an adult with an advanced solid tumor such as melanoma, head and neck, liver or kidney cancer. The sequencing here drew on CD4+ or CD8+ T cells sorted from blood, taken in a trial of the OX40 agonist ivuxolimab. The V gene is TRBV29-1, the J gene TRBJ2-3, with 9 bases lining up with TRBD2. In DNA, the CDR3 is TGCAGCGTGGCTGACGCGGGGGGGCGAGATACGCAGTATTTT. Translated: CSVADAGGRDTQYF.